Presented here are 17 T cell receptor beta chains from one specimen sequenced in a study of T cell responses to AZD1222 COVID-19 vaccine. Using immunoSEQ multiplex PCR, the repertoire was profiled, and TCRdb retains in-frame clones only, with some absent. Of 160,000 or so clones detected, 85% to 95% appear once; the ten largest clones hold approximately 1.5%. Sequencing was performed on peripheral blood, taken 28 days after the second AZD1222 dose. The receptors stem from an adult who received the AZD1222 COVID-19 vaccine.

This rearrangement joins TRBV9 to TRBJ1-3; D call uncertain. The germline V gene encodes CDR1 SGDLS and CDR2 YYNGEE. CDR3 length equals 15 residues. The germline V and J ends were trimmed by 0 bases and 0 bases, with 7 bases remaining between them. The CDR3, as DNA: TGTGCCAGCAGCGTAGATCTAGGCTCTGGAAACACCATATATTTT. Protein sequence: CASSVDLGSGNTIYF. Supplemented by reference TRBV9 and TRBJ1-3, the full variable domain reads DSGVTQTPKHLITATGQRVTLRCSPRSGDLSVYWYQQSLDQGLQFLIQYYNGEERAKGNILERFSAQQFPDLHSELNLSSLELGDSALYFCASSVDLGSGNTIYFGEGSWLTVV.

This rearrangement joins TRBV27 to TRBJ1-1; unclear D gene. CDR3 length: 13 amino acids. Germline assignment: CDR1 MNHEY and CDR2 SMNVEV (reference sequence). The germline V and J ends were trimmed by 3 bases and 6 bases, with 11 bases remaining between them. The CDR3 nucleotides are TGTGCCAGCAGTTTTATCGGGGTCGCTGAAGCTTTCTTT. It codes for CASSFIGVAEAFF.

The gene calls are TRBV18 and TRBJ1-4; 7 nucleotides match TRBD1. V was clipped by 4 bases and J by 4 bases; unmatched bases: 6. The germline V gene has CDR1 KGHSH and CDR2 LQKENI. This CDR3 is built from 15 residues. The CDR3: CASSQGQHVNEKLFF. CDR3 sequence (DNA): TGTGCCAGCTCACAGGGACAGCACGTTAATGAAAAACTGTTTTTT. The complete variable domain, with remaining parts taken from reference TRBV18 and TRBJ1-4, reads NAGVMQNPRHLVRRRGQEARLRCSPMKGHSHVYWYRQLPEEGLKFMVYLQKENIIDESGMPKERFSAEFPKEGPSILRIQQVVRGDSAAYFCASSQGQHVNEKLFFGSGTQLSVL.

The gene calls are TRBV2 and TRBJ1-2, with TRBD1 matching over 7 bases. In germline, CDR1 is SNHLY, CDR2 FYNNEI. The CDR3 loop spans 15 amino acids. V was pared by 6 bases and J by 3 bases, with 10 bases of the junction left unmatched. CDR3 DNA: TGTGCCAGCAGGCCGCCCCGGGACAGAGACTATGGCTACACCTTC. Translation: CASRPPRDRDYGYTF.

The chain has TRBV19 and TRBJ2-7; TRBD2 matches 7 bases. V lost 3 bases to trimming and J lost 2 bases; unmatched junction nucleotides: 10. The CDR3 loop spans 16 amino acids. Germline CDR1 is LNHDA and CDR2 is SQIVND (reference sequence). CDR3 DNA sequence: TGTGCCAGTAGTATCCCTGGCGGGAGAAGCACCTACGAGCAGTACTTC. Translated: CASSIPGGRSTYEQYF. The whole variable domain, remainder taken from reference TRBV19 and TRBJ2-7, is DGGITQSPKYLFRKEGQNVTLSCEQNLNHDAMYWYRQDPGQGLRLIYYSQIVNDFQKGDIAEGYSVSREKKESFPLTVTSAQKNPTAFYLCASSIPGGRSTYEQYFGPGTRLTVT.

J is TRBJ2-1 and V is TRBV12-5; tentative D call: TRBD1 (5 bases). This CDR3 spans 12 amino acids. In germline, CDR1 is LGHNT, CDR2 FRNRAP. V gave up 5 bases and J gave up 7 bases, with 9 bases separating them. CDR3 loop: CASGLRDNEQFF. The DNA for the CDR3 is TGTGCTAGTGGTCTCAGGGATAATGAGCAGTTCTTC. Filled out from reference TRBV12-5 and TRBJ2-1, the complete variable domain reads DARVTQTPRHKVTEMGQEVTMRCQPILGHNTVFWYRQTMMQGLELLAYFRNRAPLDDSGMPKDRFSAEMPDATLATLKIQPSEPRDSAVYFCASGLRDNEQFFGPGTRLTVL.

The chain carries TRBV19 and TRBJ2-5; 7 bases match TRBD2. Germline V gives CDR1 LNHDA, CDR2 SQIVND (reference sequence). The CDR3 is 16 amino acids. V dropped 4 bases and J dropped 4; count of bases not matched to a gene: 12. CDR3 nucleotides: TGTGCCAGTAGTAACGCGGGACTAACGACATTAGAGACCCAGTACTTC. It encodes CASSNAGLTTLETQYF.

The chain recombines TRBV9 with TRBJ2-7, with TRBD1 as a possible D gene (6 bases). CDR1 SGDLS and CDR2 YYNGEE come from the germline V gene. V lost 0 bases and J 0 bases, leaving 10 bases between the germline ends. The CDR3 is made up of 15 amino acids. CDR3 bases: TGTGCCAGCAGCGTAGCCAACAGGGCCTCCTACGAGCAGTACTTC. Translated: CASSVANRASYEQYF.

CDR3 sequence (DNA): TGTGCCAGTACGAGGACAGGGGCGGGTGAAAAACTGTTTTTT. Amino acid sequence: CASTRTGAGEKLFF. The chain uses TRBV19 and TRBJ1-4; TRBD1 matches 9 bases. J lost 7 bases, V lost 7 bases, and 7 bases had no gene match. The germline gives CDR1 LNHDA, CDR2 SQIVND (reference sequence). The CDR3 sequence is 14 residues long.

This sequence joins TRBV7-8 and TRBJ1-1; weak D call: TRBD1 (5 bases). V lost 5 bases to trimming and J lost 0 bases, with 16 bases between them. This CDR3 comprises 16 residues. Germline V gene sequence: CDR1 SGHVS, CDR2 FQNEAQ. As DNA, the CDR3 is TGTGCCAGCAGCCATATCCAAGGGGCCTTGAACACTGAAGCTTTCTTT. Translation: CASSHIQGALNTEAFF.

V and J are TRBV21-1 and TRBJ1-2; TRBD1, the D gene given by the table, was not confirmed from the DNA. TRBV21-1 is a recognized pseudogene. The CDR3 is 14 residues long. CDR3 nucleotides: TGTGCCAGCAGCAAAGGCGGCAGGGGCCCGGGCTACACCTTC. Translating gives CASSKGGRGPGYTF.

The V gene is TRBV27, the J gene TRBJ2-7; perhaps D is TRBD1 or TRBD2 (6 bases each). The CDR3 covers 12 residues. Trimming shortened V by 5 bases and J by 3 bases, and 8 bases separated the two germline ends. Germline V gene lookup returns CDR1 MNHEY and CDR2 SMNVEV (reference sequence). Here the CDR3 reads CASSRGRYEQYF. In DNA form, the CDR3 reads TGTGCCAGCAGTCGGGGGCGCTACGAGCAGTACTTC.

The gene calls are TRBV4-2 and TRBJ2-1, with 14 bases identical to TRBD2. CDR1 is LGHNA and CDR2 is YNFKEQ in the germline V gene. CDR3 length: 18 amino acids. V was clipped by 0 bases and J by 8 bases; unmatched bases: 9. The CDR3 here is CASSQDSSGLAGGYEQFF. CDR3 DNA sequence: TGTGCCAGCAGCCAAGATTCTAGTGGACTAGCGGGGGGATATGAGCAGTTCTTC.

The chain carries TRBV11-2 and TRBJ2-5, with 8 bases that match TRBD2. This CDR3 contains 13 residues. Germline loops: CDR1 SGHAT, CDR2 FQNNGV. Trimming at V came to 6 bases and at J to 4 bases, leaving 4 bases not matched to a gene. Written as DNA, the CDR3 is TGTGCCAGCAGAGCGGGAGAAAGAGAGACCCAGTACTTC. Translation: CASRAGERETQYF.

This clone was seen only once. The CDR3: CASSLGRRTRQVTEKLFF. DNA of the CDR3: TGTGCCAGCAGCTTAGGTCGTCGAACCAGACAAGTTACTGAAAAACTGTTTTTT. This chain joins TRBV7-8 and TRBJ1-4, with D unclear. This CDR3 has 18 residues. The germline V gene has CDR1 SGHVS and CDR2 FQNEAQ. Trimming took off 1 base at V and 7 bases at J, with 22 bases between the two ends.

The CDR3 sequence: CASSELTGPYEQYF. As DNA, the CDR3 is TGTGCCAGCAGTGAACTGACAGGCCCCTACGAGCAGTACTTC. The genes are TRBV27 and TRBJ2-7, with TRBD1 as a possible D gene (6 bases). V was pared by 5 bases and J by 2 bases, with 13 bases between. This CDR3 region has 14 residues. Per germline, CDR1 MNHEY and CDR2 SMNVEV (reference sequence).

V gene TRBV30 combines with J gene TRBJ1-5; perhaps TRBD1 as D (6 bases). V shed 5 bases and J shed 3 bases, with 11 bases lying between them. The V gene's germline CDR1 is GTSNPN and CDR2 SVGIG (reference sequence). CDR3 size: 13 residues. CDR3 nucleotide sequence: TGTGCCTGGGGAAGGGGGGTCAATCAGCCCCAGCATTTT. Its protein product is CAWGRGVNQPQHF.